The clone carrying this TCR beta chain appeared many times. Its specificity is not known. The data belong to a study of beta chain features in type 1 diabetes. Across the study: The samples had approximately 110 million sorted cells examined in all.

Germline V gene lookup returns CDR1 SQVTM and CDR2 ANQGSEA. The CDR3 has 13 residues. Whole-study findings and limits: For Type 1 diabetes patients, all four CD4+ subsets carried TCRB CDR3s that were moderately but significantly shorter. Patients' naive, central memory and Treg TCRB repertoires seemed closer to one another than those of healthy donors.

TCRB transcripts that were expressed got sequenced, as all of the isolated RNA had been reverse transcribed. An average approximately 3.3 million reads came from naive, central memory and regulatory T cell samples. Using immunoSEQ multiplex PCR, the repertoire was profiled, and TCRdb retains in-frame clones only, with some absent. The sample holds 130,000 or so clones; roughly 9.7% are singletons and the top ten take about 0.6%. The TCR comes from a woman between 35 and 50 years old in good health. V gene TRBV29-1 combines with J gene TRBJ2-3; tentatively, D is TRBD2 (7 bases). The sequenced sample consisted of central memory CD4+ T cells from blood. CDR3 nucleotide sequence: TGCACCAGTCTGGGGGGGGCCACAGATACGCAGTATTTT. Its translation is CTSLGGATDTQYF.